The 8 T cell receptor beta chains given below trace back to one sample, sequenced in a study of T cells in Graves' hyperthyroidism and ophthalmopathy. Amplified TCR beta CDR3 regions derived from RNA transcripts. First-round RT-PCR targeting the TCR CDR3 was performed with the HTBI primer set. TCRdb itself ran the multiplex PCR reads through MiXCR, one entry per CDR3 protein. The data hold more than 650,000 distinct CDR3 sequences, with about 14% observed a single time. What was sequenced was blood. The receptors come from a woman between 18 and 29 years old with Graves' hyperthyroidism.

The chain carries TRBV19 and TRBJ2-6; 9 bases are a match to TRBD1. V shed 6 bases, J shed 1 base, and the junction held 7 bases outside the gene matches. The CDR3 spans 17 residues. The germline CDR1 and CDR2 sequences are LNHDA and SQIVND (reference sequence). CDR3 residues: CASSPGQGESGANVLTF. The CDR3 DNA reads as TGTGCCAGTAGCCCGGGACAGGGAGAATCTGGGGCCAACGTCCTGACTTTC.

V gene TRBV18 combines with J gene TRBJ2-2; 8 bases are shared with TRBD2. Germline assignment: CDR1 KGHSH and CDR2 LQKENI. This CDR3 has 18 amino acids. J gave up 6 bases and V 0 bases, and 12 bases lay outside the gene matches. For the CDR3, the DNA is TGTGCCAGCTCACCACCGGTTTCGAGCGGGGGCCTTCCCGGGGAGCTGTTTTTT. Residues: CASSPPVSSGGLPGELFF.

The chain couples TRBV7-2 to TRBJ2-7; D possibly uses TRBD1 or TRBD2 (6 bases each). CDR3 length equals 15 residues. CDR1 and CDR2 from the germline V gene are SGHTA and FQGNSA. Trimming cost V 4 bases and J 3 bases, with 16 bases left between them. In nucleotides, the CDR3 is TGTGCCAGCAGCTCTAACGGGGGCCGGCTCTACGAGCAGTACTTC. This gives the protein CASSSNGGRLYEQYF. Drawing the rest from reference TRBV7-2 and TRBJ2-7, the complete variable domain is GAGVSQSPSNKVTEKGKDVELRCDPISGHTALYWYRQSLGQGLEFLIYFQGNSAPDKSGLPSDRFSAERTGGSVSTLTIQRTQQEDSAVYLCASSSNGGRLYEQYFGPGTRLTVT.

Points on this clonotype: This could be a read error, since a much larger clone is one nucleotide away. The J gene is TRBJ1-3, the V gene TRBV30; D is unresolved. Per germline, CDR1 GTSNPN and CDR2 SVGIG (reference sequence). The CDR3 is 13 amino acids. The CDR3 DNA follows: TGTGCCTGTGTAATAGTCGGCGGAAGCACCATATATTTT. Translating gives CACVIVGGSTIYF.

This clonotype has ten or more counts. This sequence joins TRBV20-1 and TRBJ2-5, with D perhaps matching TRBD2 (5 bases). This CDR3 region has 13 residues. CDR1 is DFQATT, CDR2 SNEGSKA, per germline (reference sequence). V was clipped by 3 bases and J by 5 bases, with 13 bases between them. CDR3 in DNA: TGCAGTGCTAGGTTCGGGAAAAGGGAGACCCAGTACTTC. Residues: CSARFGKRETQYF.

This clonotype has at least ten counts. This chain joins TRBV4-3 and TRBJ2-3, with D possibly matching TRBD2 (7 bases). Germline values: CDR1 LGHNA, CDR2 YSLEER. The CDR3 has 16 amino acids. The germline V and J ends were trimmed by 1 base and 3 bases, with 14 bases remaining between them. CDR3 amino acids: CASSQAGAGETDTQYF. For the CDR3, the DNA is TGCGCCAGCAGCCAAGCGGGGGCGGGAGAGACAGATACGCAGTATTTT.

This clonotype was counted at least ten times. The CDR3 nucleotides are TGTGCCAGCAGTTCACAGGGAGATCAGCCCCAGCATTTT. Translation gives CASSSQGDQPQHF. The J gene is TRBJ1-5, the V gene TRBV6-1; D is possibly TRBD1 (6 bases). V shed 5 bases and J shed 5 bases, with 10 bases lying between them. The CDR3 totals 13 residues. Germline CDR1 reads MNHNS; CDR2 reads SASEGT.

This clonotype was found many times. DNA for the CDR3: TGTGCCAGCAAACAGGGACTCTATCAGCCCCAGCATTTT. It specifies CASKQGLYQPQHF. The rearrangement joins TRBV6-2 or TRBV6-3 to TRBJ1-5; a weak D match, TRBD1 (6 bases). The CDR3 runs to 13 residues. Germline V CDR1 and CDR2: MNHEY, SVGEGT. The V end was cut by 7 bases, the J end by 5 bases, with 12 bases between.